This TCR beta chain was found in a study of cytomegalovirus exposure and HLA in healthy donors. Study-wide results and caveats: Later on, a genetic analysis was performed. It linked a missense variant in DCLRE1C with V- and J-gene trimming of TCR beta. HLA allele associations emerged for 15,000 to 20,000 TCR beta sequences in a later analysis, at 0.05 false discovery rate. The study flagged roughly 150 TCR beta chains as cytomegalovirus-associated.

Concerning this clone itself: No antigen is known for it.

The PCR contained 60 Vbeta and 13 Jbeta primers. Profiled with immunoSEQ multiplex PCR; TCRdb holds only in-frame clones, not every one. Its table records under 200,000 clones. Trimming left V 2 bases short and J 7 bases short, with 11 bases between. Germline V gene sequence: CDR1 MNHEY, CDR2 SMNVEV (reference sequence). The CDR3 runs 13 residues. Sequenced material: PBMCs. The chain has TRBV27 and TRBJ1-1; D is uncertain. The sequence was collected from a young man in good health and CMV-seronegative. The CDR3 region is CASSLGQSLEAFF. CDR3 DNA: TGTGCCAGCAGTTTAGGGCAGTCTCTTGAAGCTTTCTTT.